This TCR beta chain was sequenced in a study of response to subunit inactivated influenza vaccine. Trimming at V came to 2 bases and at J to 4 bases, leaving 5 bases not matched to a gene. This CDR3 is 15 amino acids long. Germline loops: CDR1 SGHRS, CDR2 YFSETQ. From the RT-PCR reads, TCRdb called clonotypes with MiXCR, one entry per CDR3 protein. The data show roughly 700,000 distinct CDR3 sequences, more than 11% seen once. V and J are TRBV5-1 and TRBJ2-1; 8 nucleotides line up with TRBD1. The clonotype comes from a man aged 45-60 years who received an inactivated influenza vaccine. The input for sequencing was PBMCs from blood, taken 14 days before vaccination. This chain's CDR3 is CASSLMTGDYNEQFF. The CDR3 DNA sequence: TGCGCCAGCAGCTTAATGACAGGGGATTACAATGAGCAGTTCTTC.